This is a list of T cell receptor beta chains from one sample in a study of spatial heterogeneity in lung cancer. TCRdb ran MiXCR on the 5' RACE reads and lists one entry per CDR3 protein. There are roughly 10,000 distinct CDR3 sequences in the sample; 6.5% to 9% occur only once, and roughly a quarter lies in the top ten. The sequencing here drew on lung tumor tissue, taken at surgery. These receptors were collected from a male donor with early-stage non-small cell lung cancer. Each CDR3 is given with its conserved first and last residue. D genes are given only for firm matches. Size values are once, few and many counts, or a class for expanded clones, and some rows have none.

J gene: TRBJ2-1
clone size: many
V gene: TRBV18
D gene: TRBD1
CDR3 DNA: TGTGCCAGCTCACCAAGGGACAGAAGCTCCTACAATGAGCAGTTCTTC
CDR3 protein: CASSPRDRSSYNEQFF

J gene: TRBJ1-4
clone size: large
V gene: TRBV12-3/TRBV12-4
D gene: TRBD1
CDR3 DNA: TGTGCCAGCAGAAACGACAGGGGTAATGAAAAACTGTTTTTT
CDR3 protein: CASRNDRGNEKLFF

J gene: TRBJ1-6
clone size: many
V gene: TRBV6-5
D gene: .
CDR3 DNA: TGTGCCAGCGGACCAATTTACTCTACCGAGTCCTATAATTCACCCCTCCACTTT
CDR3 protein: CASGPIYSTESYNSPLHF

J gene: TRBJ2-2
clone size: many
V gene: TRBV7-2
D gene: TRBD2
CDR3 DNA: TGTGCCAGCAGAATAGCGGGGGTAGGAACCGGGGAGCTGTTTTTT
CDR3 protein: CASRIAGVGTGELFF

J gene: TRBJ2-4
clone size: many
V gene: TRBV20-1
D gene: TRBD2
CDR3 DNA: TGCAGTGCTAGAAGACGGACTAGCGTTCTAGCCAAAAACATTCAGTACTTC
CDR3 protein: CSARRRTSVLAKNIQYF

J gene: TRBJ2-7
clone size: few
V gene: TRBV2
D gene: .
CDR3 DNA: TGTGCCAGCAGTGGGTTGCGGGATTACTACGAGCAGTACTTC
CDR3 protein: CASSGLRDYYEQYF

J gene: TRBJ1-1
clone size: many
V gene: TRBV2
D gene: .
CDR3 DNA: TGTGCCAGCAAGACCTCGAACACTGAAGCTTTCTTT
CDR3 protein: CASKTSNTEAFF

J gene: TRBJ1-5
clone size: many
V gene: TRBV5-1
D gene: .
CDR3 DNA: TGCGCCAGCAGCCCGGGGGGCAGGGGAAGCAATCAGCCCCAGCATTTT
CDR3 protein: CASSPGGRGSNQPQHF

J gene: TRBJ2-7
clone size: few
V gene: TRBV27
D gene: .
CDR3 DNA: TGTGCCAGCAGTCCGACGCCGGGCAGGGTGGATTCCTACGAGCAGTACTTC
CDR3 protein: CASSPTPGRVDSYEQYF

J gene: TRBJ2-1
clone size: many
V gene: TRBV11-2
D gene: TRBD2
CDR3 DNA: TGTGCCAGCAGCTTCGGGACTAGCGGGATGGAGCAGTTCTTC
CDR3 protein: CASSFGTSGMEQFF

J gene: TRBJ2-7
clone size: medium-sized
V gene: TRBV5-5
D gene: .
CDR3 DNA: TGTGCCAGCAGTCTGGATGGGGCCAGGGGCGAGCAGTACTTC
CDR3 protein: CASSLDGARGEQYF

J gene: TRBJ2-3
clone size: many
V gene: TRBV4-1
D gene: TRBD2
CDR3 DNA: TGCGCCAGCAGCCAAGATTCGGCTAGCGGAGATACGCAGTATTTT
CDR3 protein: CASSQDSASGDTQYF

J gene: TRBJ2-3
clone size: .
V gene: TRBV7-9
D gene: TRBD2
CDR3 DNA: TGTGCCAGCAGCTTACTAGCGGGGGGGCAGTATTTT
CDR3 protein: CASSLLAGGQYF